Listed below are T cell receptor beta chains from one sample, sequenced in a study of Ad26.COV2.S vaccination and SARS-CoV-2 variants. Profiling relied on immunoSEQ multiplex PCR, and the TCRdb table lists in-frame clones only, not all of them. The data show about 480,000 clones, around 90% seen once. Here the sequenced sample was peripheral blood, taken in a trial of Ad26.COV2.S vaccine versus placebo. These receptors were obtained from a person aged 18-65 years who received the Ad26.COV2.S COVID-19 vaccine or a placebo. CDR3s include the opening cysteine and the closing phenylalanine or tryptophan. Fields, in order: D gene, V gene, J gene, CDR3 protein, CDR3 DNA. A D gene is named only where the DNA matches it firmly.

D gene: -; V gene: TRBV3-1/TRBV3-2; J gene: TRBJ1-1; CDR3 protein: CASSLRTRGGEAFF; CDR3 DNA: TGTGCCAGCAGCCTACGCACCCGGGGGGGGGAAGCTTTCTTT
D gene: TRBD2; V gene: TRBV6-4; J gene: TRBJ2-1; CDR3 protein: CASSDWAGVGYNEQFF; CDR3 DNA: TGTGCCAGCAGTGACTGGGCGGGAGTAGGTTACAATGAGCAGTTCTTC
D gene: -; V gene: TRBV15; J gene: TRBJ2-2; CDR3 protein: CATRTTRGTGELFF; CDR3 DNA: TGTGCCACCAGAACCACCCGGGGGACCGGGGAGCTGTTTTTT
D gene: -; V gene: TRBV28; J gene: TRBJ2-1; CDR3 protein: CASSLTAPNNEQFF; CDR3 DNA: TGTGCCAGCAGTTTAACCGCACCAAACAATGAGCAGTTCTTC
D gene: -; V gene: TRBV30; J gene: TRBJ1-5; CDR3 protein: CAWSVAGNQPQHF; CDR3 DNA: TGTGCCTGGAGTGTAGCAGGGAATCAGCCCCAGCATTTT
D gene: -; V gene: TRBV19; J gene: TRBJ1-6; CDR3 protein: CATKGEQYNSPLHF; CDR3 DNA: TGTGCCACTAAAGGGGAGCAATATAATTCACCCCTCCACTTT
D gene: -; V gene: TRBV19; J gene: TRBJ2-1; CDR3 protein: CASSIASRRGGQFF; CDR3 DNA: TGTGCCAGTAGTATAGCTTCTCGAAGGGGCGGGCAGTTCTTC
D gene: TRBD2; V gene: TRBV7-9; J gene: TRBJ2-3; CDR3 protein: CASSLELAGARDTQYF; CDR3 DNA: TGTGCCAGCAGCTTAGAACTAGCGGGAGCCCGAGATACGCAGTATTTT
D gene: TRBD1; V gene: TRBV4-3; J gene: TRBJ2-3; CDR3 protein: CASSPHDHNPGQREAPTDTQYF; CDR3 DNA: TGCGCCAGCAGCCCCCACGATCATAATCCGGGACAGCGAGAGGCCCCCACAGATACGCAGTATTTT
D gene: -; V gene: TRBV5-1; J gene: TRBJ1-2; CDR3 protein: CASSLLAESYGYTF; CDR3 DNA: TGCGCCAGCAGCTTGTTGGCAGAGAGCTATGGCTACACCTTC
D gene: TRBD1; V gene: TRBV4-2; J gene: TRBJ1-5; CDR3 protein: CASSQESRQGWQPQHF; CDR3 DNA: TGTGCCAGCAGCCAAGAATCGAGACAGGGCTGGCAGCCCCAGCATTTT
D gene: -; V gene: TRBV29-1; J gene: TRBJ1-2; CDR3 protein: CSVGGGIYGYTF; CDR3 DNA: TGCAGCGTTGGTGGCGGAATCTATGGCTACACCTTC
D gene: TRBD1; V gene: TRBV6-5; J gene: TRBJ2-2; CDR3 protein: CASRRDRGTGELFF; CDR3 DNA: TGTGCCAGCCGCCGGGACAGGGGGACCGGGGAGCTGTTTTTT
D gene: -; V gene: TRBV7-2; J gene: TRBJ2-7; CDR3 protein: CASSRDPLTYEQYF; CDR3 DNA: TGTGCCAGCAGCCGGGACCCACTGACCTACGAGCAGTACTTC
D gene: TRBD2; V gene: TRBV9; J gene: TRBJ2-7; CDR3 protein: CASSGLAGEGEQYF; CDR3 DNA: TGTGCCAGCAGCGGACTAGCGGGAGAGGGCGAGCAGTACTTC
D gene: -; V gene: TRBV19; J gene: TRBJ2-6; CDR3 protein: CASSIGDIMGPGANVLTF; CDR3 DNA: TGTGCCAGTAGTATCGGCGACATAATGGGCCCTGGGGCCAACGTCCTGACTTTC
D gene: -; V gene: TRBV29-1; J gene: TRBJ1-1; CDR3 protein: CSVALGGNTEAFF; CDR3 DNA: TGCAGCGTTGCGCTGGGTGGGAACACTGAAGCTTTCTTT